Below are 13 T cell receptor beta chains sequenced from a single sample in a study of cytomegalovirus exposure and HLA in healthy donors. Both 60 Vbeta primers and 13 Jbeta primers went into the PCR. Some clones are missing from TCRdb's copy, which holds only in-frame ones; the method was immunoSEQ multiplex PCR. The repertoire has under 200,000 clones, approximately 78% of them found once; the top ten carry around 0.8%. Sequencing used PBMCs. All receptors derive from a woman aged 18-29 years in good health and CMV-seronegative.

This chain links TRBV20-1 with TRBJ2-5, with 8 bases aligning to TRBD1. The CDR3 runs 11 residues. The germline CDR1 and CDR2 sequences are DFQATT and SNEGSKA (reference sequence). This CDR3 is CSPTGEETQYF. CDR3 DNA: TGCAGCCCGACAGGGGAAGAGACCCAGTACTTC.

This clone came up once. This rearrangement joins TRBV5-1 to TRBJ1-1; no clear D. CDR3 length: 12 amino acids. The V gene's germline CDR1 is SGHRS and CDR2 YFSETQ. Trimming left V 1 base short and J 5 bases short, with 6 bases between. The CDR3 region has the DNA TGCGCCAGCAGCTTGTCACAGACTGAAGCTTTCTTT. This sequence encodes CASSLSQTEAFF.

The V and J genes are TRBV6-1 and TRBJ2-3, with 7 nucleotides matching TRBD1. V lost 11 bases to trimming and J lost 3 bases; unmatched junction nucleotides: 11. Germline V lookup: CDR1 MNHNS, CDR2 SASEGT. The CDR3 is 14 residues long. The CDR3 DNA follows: TGTGCCCGGGGTGGGCAGGGGGAAACAGATACGCAGTATTTT. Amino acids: CARGGQGETDTQYF.

The DNA for the CDR3 is TGTGCCAGCAGCCCTCTTCGGGAGGGTGAGCAGTTCTTC. Translated, it gives CASSPLREGEQFF. The V call is TRBV7-3, the J call TRBJ2-1; 8 positions agree with TRBD2. CDR1 is SGHTA and CDR2 is FQGTGA in the germline V gene. CDR3 length equals 13 residues. V was clipped by 5 bases and J by 9 bases; unmatched bases: 6.

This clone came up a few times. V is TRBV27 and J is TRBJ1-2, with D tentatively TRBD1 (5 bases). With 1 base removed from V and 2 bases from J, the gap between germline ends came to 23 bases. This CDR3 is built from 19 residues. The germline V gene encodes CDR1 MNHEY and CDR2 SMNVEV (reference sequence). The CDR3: CASSLYHPATVVGNYGYTF. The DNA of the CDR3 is TGTGCCAGCAGTTTATACCACCCCGCGACAGTCGTGGGGAACTATGGCTACACCTTC.

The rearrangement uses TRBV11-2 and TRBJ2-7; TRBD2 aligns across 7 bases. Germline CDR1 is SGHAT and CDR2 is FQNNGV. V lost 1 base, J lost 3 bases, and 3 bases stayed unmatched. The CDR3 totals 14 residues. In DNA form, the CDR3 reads TGTGCCAGCAGCTTAGCGACTAGCCACTACGAGCAGTACTTC. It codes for CASSLATSHYEQYF.

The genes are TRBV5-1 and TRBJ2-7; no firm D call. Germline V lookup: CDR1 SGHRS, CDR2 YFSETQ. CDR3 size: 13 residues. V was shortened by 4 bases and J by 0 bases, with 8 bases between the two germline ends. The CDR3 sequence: CASSADISYEQYF. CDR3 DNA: TGCGCCAGCAGCGCCGACATCTCCTACGAGCAGTACTTC. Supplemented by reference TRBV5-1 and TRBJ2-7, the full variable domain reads KAGVTQTPRYLIKTRGQQVTLSCSPISGHRSVSWYQQTPGQGLQFLFEYFSETQRNKGNFPGRFSGRQFSNSRSEMNVSTLELGDSALYLCASSADISYEQYFGPGTRLTVT.

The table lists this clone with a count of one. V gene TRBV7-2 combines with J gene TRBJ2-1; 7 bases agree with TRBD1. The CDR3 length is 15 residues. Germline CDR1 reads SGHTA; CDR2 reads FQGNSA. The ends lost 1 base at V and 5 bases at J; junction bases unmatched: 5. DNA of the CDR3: TGTGCCAGCAGCTTAGACTACAGGGGAAACAATGAGCAGTTCTTC. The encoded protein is CASSLDYRGNNEQFF.

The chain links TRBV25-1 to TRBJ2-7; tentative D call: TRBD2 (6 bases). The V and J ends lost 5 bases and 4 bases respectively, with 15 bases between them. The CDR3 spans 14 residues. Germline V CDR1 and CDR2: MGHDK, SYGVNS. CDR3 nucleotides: TGTGCCAGCAGTCCCCTGGGGGGATCTTACGAGCAGTACTTC. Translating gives CASSPLGGSYEQYF.

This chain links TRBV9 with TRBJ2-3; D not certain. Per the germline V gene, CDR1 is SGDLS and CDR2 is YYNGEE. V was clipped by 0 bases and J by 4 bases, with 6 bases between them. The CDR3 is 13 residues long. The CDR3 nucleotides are TGTGCCAGCAGCGTAGTTAGTGCAGATACGCAGTATTTT. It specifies CASSVVSADTQYF. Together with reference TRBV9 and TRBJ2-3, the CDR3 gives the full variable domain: DSGVTQTPKHLITATGQRVTLRCSPRSGDLSVYWYQQSLDQGLQFLIQYYNGEERAKGNILERFSAQQFPDLHSELNLSSLELGDSALYFCASSVVSADTQYFGPGTRLTVL.

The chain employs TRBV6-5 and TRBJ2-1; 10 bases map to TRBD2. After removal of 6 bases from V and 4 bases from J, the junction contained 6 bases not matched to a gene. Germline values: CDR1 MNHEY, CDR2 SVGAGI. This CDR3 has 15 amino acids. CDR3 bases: TGTGCCAGCAGGCCGGGACTAGCGACTTACAATGAGCAGTTCTTC. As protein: CASRPGLATYNEQFF.

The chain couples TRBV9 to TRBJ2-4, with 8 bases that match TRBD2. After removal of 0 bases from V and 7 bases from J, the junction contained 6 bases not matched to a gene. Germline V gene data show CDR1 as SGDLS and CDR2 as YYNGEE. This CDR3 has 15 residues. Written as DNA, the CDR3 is TGTGCCAGCAGCGTAGGTCTCGGGGGGGGGAACATTCAGTACTTC. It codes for CASSVGLGGGNIQYF.

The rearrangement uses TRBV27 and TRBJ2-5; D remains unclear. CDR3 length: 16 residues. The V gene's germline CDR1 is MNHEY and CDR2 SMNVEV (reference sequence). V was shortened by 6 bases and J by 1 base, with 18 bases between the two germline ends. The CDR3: CASRPYLVTRQETQYF. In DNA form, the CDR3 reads TGTGCCAGCAGGCCCTATTTGGTCACCCGCCAAGAGACCCAGTACTTC.